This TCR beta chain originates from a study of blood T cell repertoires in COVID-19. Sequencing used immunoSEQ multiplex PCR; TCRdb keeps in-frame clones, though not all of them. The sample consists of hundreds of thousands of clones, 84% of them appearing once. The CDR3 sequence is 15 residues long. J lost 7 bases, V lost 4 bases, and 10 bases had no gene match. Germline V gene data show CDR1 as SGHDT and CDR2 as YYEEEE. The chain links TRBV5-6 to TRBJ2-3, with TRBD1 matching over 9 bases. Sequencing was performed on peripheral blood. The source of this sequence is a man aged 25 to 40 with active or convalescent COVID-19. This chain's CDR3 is CASSAAGTGRNTQYF. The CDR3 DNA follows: TGTGCCAGCAGCGCCGCCGGGACAGGGCGGAATACGCAGTATTTT.